Reported below is one TCR beta chain. Only one count was recorded for this clone. The antigen it recognizes is unknown. Base qualities are not provided; no much larger clone lies one nucleotide away. This record belongs to a study of cytomegalovirus exposure and HLA in healthy donors (dated by TCRdb to 2016 to 2017). About the study as a whole: An earlier analysis of under 600 of the donors reported approximately 300 Gb of sequence data and roughly 100 million unique TCR beta sequences from 150 million to 200 million T cells. An early release covering approximately 600 HLA-typed donors comprised about 300 gigabases of sequencing data and around 80 million unique TCR sequences. Of the approximately 400 genotyped donors, about 80% fell in the genetic ancestry cluster associated with self-reported Caucasian donors. The aim of the study was to test whether cataloging public T cell receptors could identify signatures of past pathogen exposure. The study profiled the T cell repertoires of under 700 subjects by immunosequencing and related them to cytomegalovirus serostatus. In addition to the first cohort of 500 to 850 subjects, a separate validation cohort of some 120 different subjects was used. To predict cytomegalovirus infection status, the study brought together high-throughput TCR immunosequencing, statistical association of individual TCRs with disease status, and machine learning. A later analysis re-analyzed previously published TCR beta repertoires from hundreds of donors and added high-resolution HLA genotyping to study TCR occurrence patterns. Rather than drawing on any new phenotypic data, the later analysis identified candidate immune exposures from TCR beta sequences and the way those sequences occurred across donors. In an earlier analysis of 587 of the donors, high-throughput TCR beta sequencing was used to judge whether each TCR beta V gene segment behaved as functional or pseudogenic. Donor age, sex, ethnicity and CMV serostatus were collected together with the repertoire data. A later genetic analysis used genome-wide SNP genotypes for about 65% of the 666 donors, treating that subset as a discovery cohort. Every repertoire in the discovery cohort had been generated on one and the same sequencing platform. Class I and class II HLA loci were covered by the typing at four-digit resolution. The number of typed donors differed by locus: about 620-640 for A, B, C, DRB1 and DQB1; approximately 520 for DQA1; around 580 for DPA1; and around 470 for DPB1. Four or five DR-DQ haplotypes were handled as single units for association and clustering, since linkage in the cohort was strong. Among over 350 genotyped donors of the cohort, an average of approximately 250,000 unique TCR beta nucleotide sequences were sequenced per donor, roughly 18% of them non-productive. Overall study outcomes, separate from this receptor: Cytomegalovirus status was reported to be diagnosed by the classifier with high specificity and sensitivity in both the original and validation cohorts. A further reported finding was that TCR beta sequences accurately predicted the HLA-A and HLA-B alleles for most subjects in the first cohort. The presence/absence analyses assumed that sequencing depth was roughly uniform across donors, and that assumption may not be true. The only immune exposure information available for the cohort was CMV serostatus. According to a later genetic analysis, donors in an Asian-associated ancestry cluster had fewer N-insertions in productive TCRs than the roughly 670-donor mean. A group of highly shared sequence variants was considered likely to be a technical artifact of the sequencing pipeline. Most TCR sequences were seen in very few donors, while some public TCRs were found in many individuals. A total of roughly 160 TCR beta chains were listed by the study as associated with cytomegalovirus. According to the authors, the approach could potentially be generalized to other disease states and immunological phenotypes. Because counts were too low, about 17 rarely observed V segments, including chromosome 9 orphons, were excluded from the earlier analysis of around 640 of the donors. Some IMGT-functional V segments, including TRBV6-2 and TRBV6-3, could not be told apart with the 87-base-pair reads, so those segments were excluded. In a later analysis, TCR association rates were found to vary across HLA loci, with the most associated TCRs seen for DRB1 alleles and the fewest for HLA-C alleles. Most CMV-associated TCR beta chains appeared to be HLA-restricted in a later analysis, and the HLA associations seemed to be driven largely by CMV exposure. Because some donors lacked HLA typing at each locus, the association tests relied only on the typed subset. A later analysis reported that several top co-occurrence clusters appeared linked to parvovirus B19, influenza, CMV and Epstein-Barr virus. Three of the identified cytomegalovirus-associated TCR beta chains were confirmed in vitro to be specific for cytomegalovirus antigens. Correlated functional status among segregating V segments might be attributable to linkage disequilibrium, but an unknown experimental factor could not be ruled out. At a false discovery rate of 0.05, a later analysis linked fewer than 20,000 TCR beta sequences to specific HLA alleles. In an earlier analysis of roughly 500 of the donors, most TCR beta V segments appeared in productive rearrangements about 87% or about 30% of the time, broadly matching IMGT annotations. Assigning TCR associations to individual alleles was difficult when HLA alleles, especially DR and DQ, strongly co-occurred. Compared with equally common non-associated chains, HLA-associated TCR beta chains in a later analysis were more clonally expanded and had lower generation probabilities. The cohort was sequenced for TCR beta chains only, and without alpha or paired-chain data the features that could be detected were limited. V-gene and J-gene trimming of TCR beta chains was associated with a missense DCLRE1C variant in a later genetic analysis, and the association was replicated in an independent cohort.

The cohort comprised under 700 healthy bone marrow donors. All cohort members were sampled while nominally healthy, although unrecorded immune exposures were likely present. The donor was CMV seropositive and was included in the group of 250 to 300 seropositive cohort members. Every donor gave a peripheral blood sample, and the peripheral blood mononuclear cells from that sample were used for TCR beta sequencing. The Qiagen DNeasy Blood Extraction Kit was used to extract genomic DNA from the blood cell samples. The CDR3 goes from the cysteine to the phenylalanine over 16 residues. Of all the DNA, just the CDR3 is kept, 48 bases in frame from base 1. Sequences SGHVS (CDR1) and FQNEAQ (CDR2) are obtained from the germline V gene. A distance of 17 bases separates the germline ends of V and J, which lose 3 bases and 3 bases respectively. The library was made by the immunoSEQ multiplex PCR assay. A mixture of 60 forward primers for TCR Vbeta segments and 13 reverse primers for TCR Jbeta segments was used in the multiplex PCR. The CDR3 region of rearranged TCR beta genes was amplified from genomic DNA with a multiplex PCR assay. Amplified TCR beta libraries were sequenced as 87-base-pair reads on the Illumina HiSeq System. In the paper's pipeline: A later analysis tallied around 87 million unique TCR beta chains across the approximately 670 repertoires, and around 9.9 million of those chains were shared by two or more donors. A nearest-neighbor algorithm error-corrected the raw reads and collapsed the reads into unique sequences, merging closely related sequences to remove PCR and sequencing errors. V, D and J gene segments were assigned by aligning CDR3 sequences to IMGT reference sequences. Each retained sequence needed at least a six-nucleotide match to both a V gene segment and a J gene segment. Rearrangements were classified as productive when the CDR3 lacked stop codons and remained in frame with V and J, and all other rearrangements were classified as non-productive. CDR3 was defined according to IMGT convention as the region running from the second conserved V-encoded cysteine to the conserved J-encoded phenylalanine. Sequences without an unambiguous match to a single V gene segment were excluded from the earlier analysis of approximately 600 of the donors. An earlier analysis of 500 to 600 of the donors classified V segments as functional when productive rearrangements were above 56.7% and as segregating when the standard deviation between donors was above 5%. A statistical classification framework was built for diagnosing cytomegalovirus status from the catalog of TCR beta chain sequences. In a later analysis, V and J genes were assigned by comparing TCR nucleotide sequences against IMGT/GENE-DB human TR gene sequences. A later analysis assigned CDR3 sequences and most-parsimonious VDJ recombination scenarios with the TCRdist pipeline. In a later analysis, every TCR beta chain was defined by the combination of its CDR3 amino acid sequence and its V-gene family, and reads without a unique V-gene family were dropped. In a later analysis, approximately 590 highly shared, low-generation-probability nucleotide sequences were removed to address suspected cross-contamination and a sequencing artifact. A later analysis calculated a clonal expansion index for each public chain from normalized within-repertoire ranks of inferred template counts. A later analysis computed generation probabilities with a VDJ recombination model fitted to out-of-frame rearrangements, and checked the results against IGoR. In a later analysis, TCR-TCR, TCR-HLA and TCR-CMV co-occurrence was scored with hypergeometric tests, and a repertoire-size bias correction was applied to TCR pairs. In a later analysis, false discovery rates were estimated by permuting HLA or CMV assignments 20 times. A later analysis grouped co-occurring TCRs with DBSCAN, adding TCRdist sequence similarity when clustering within HLA-allele-positive subsets. Repertoires with fewer than 30,000 or more than 120,000 public chains were left out of co-occurrence clustering, as were several repertoires with anomalous nucleotide sharing. Drawn from immuneACCESS, this table holds only the in-frame rearrangements with V and J called that TCRdb kept. Clones are partly lost; checked studies trace under half to an unresolved V gene and leave the rest unexplained. For V, J and clone size, that table is used; D and trimming come from the DNA. The sample records 210,000 or so clones, roughly 80% of which are singletons. The top ten constitute over 2% of the sample.

Sequenced: PBMCs. The rearranged segments are TRBV7-8 and TRBJ1-1, with the D gene uncertain. This clonotype originated in a woman in her twenties or thirties in good health and CMV-seropositive. The sequenced DNA is TGTGCCAGCAGCTTGGCCGGGATCTCTGGATACACTGAAGCTTTCTTT. This is translated as CASSLAGISGYTEAFF.